This TCR beta chain originates from a study of CD8 T cells in ankylosing spondylitis. Findings of the study overall: Matched synovial fluid from ankylosing spondylitis patients was reported to be enriched for disease-linked clones.

This CDR3 has 12 residues. The V end was cut by 5 bases, the J end by 4 bases, with 9 bases between. Quantitative 5'-RACE with molecular barcodes generated TCR beta libraries. MiXCR was run by TCRdb on the 5' RACE reads, yielding one entry per CDR3 protein. The table has 39,000 or so distinct CDR3 sequences, 10% seen once; the top ten hold more than 15%. This clonotype was detected ten times or more. Its antigen is as yet unknown. The source of this sequence is a male donor with ankylosing spondylitis or in good health (not recorded which). The sequenced sample was blood, either unsorted or a sorted T cell fraction (not recorded which). V gene TRBV12-3 or TRBV12-4 combines with J gene TRBJ2-7; D remains unclear. The CDR3 coding sequence is TGTGCCAGCAGTCGACCGTCGTACGAGCAGTACTTC. Its protein is CASSRPSYEQYF.